This T cell receptor (beta chain) came from a study of regulatory T cells in long-lasting Graves disease. Study-level results: Limited samples may have lowered accuracy.

The authors built TCR beta libraries using iRepertoire HTBI primers and Arm-PCR of CDR3 regions. TCRdb passed the multiplex PCR reads through MiXCR, listing each CDR3 protein once. The sample yields over 500,000 distinct CDR3 sequences, about 16% seen once. Regarding time point: newly diagnosed GD, antithyroid drugs for less than 3 months. Isolated PBMC RNA provided the starting material for the TCR library. Germline V gives CDR1 DFQATT, CDR2 SNEGSKA (reference sequence). This CDR3 comprises 13 residues. Deletions cut 3 bases from V and 6 bases from J, with 13 bases between. This clonotype was seen a handful of times. Its antigen is not identified. This same sample was also taken into another study, of T cells in Graves' hyperthyroidism and ophthalmopathy.

The specimen comprised peripheral blood mononuclear cells (PBMCs), sampled at new diagnosis, from a patient treated with antithyroid drugs. The gene calls are TRBV20-1 and TRBJ2-3; D is perhaps TRBD2 (6 bases). The origin of this receptor is a man aged 18 to 29 with Graves disease. In DNA form, the CDR3 reads TGCAGTGCTAGGGTGGCGGGAAGTGATACGCAGTATTTT. Amino acid sequence: CSARVAGSDTQYF.